The 10 T cell receptor beta chains in this list originate from one sample, sequenced in a study of blood T cell repertoires in COVID-19. Data came from immunoSEQ multiplex PCR; TCRdb stores just in-frame clones and leaves some out. This repertoire shows 130,000 to 150,000 clones, 78% found once; its top ten account for about 2%. The material sequenced was peripheral blood. Every receptor here comes from a woman aged 60-70 years with acute or convalescent COVID-19.

The V and J genes are TRBV3-1 (or the pseudogene TRBV3-2) and TRBJ2-7; D unclear. This CDR3 has 15 amino acids. Trimming left V 1 base short and J 3 bases short, with 13 bases between. CDR1 and CDR2 from the germline V gene are LGHDT and YNNKEL (reference sequence). CDR3 amino acids: CASSQGVRHHYEQYF. CDR3 in DNA: TGTGCCAGCAGCCAAGGGGTGAGACACCACTACGAGCAGTACTTC.

The rearrangement joins TRBV28 to TRBJ1-1, with TRBD1 matching 8 bases. Germline V gives CDR1 MDHEN, CDR2 SYDVKM. Losses at the gene ends were 5 bases for V and 1 base for J; bases not matched to a gene: 15. The CDR3 extends over 18 amino acids. DNA for the CDR3: TGTGCCAGCAGTCTCAGGGGGCCGCTCCACTCTTCGAACACTGAAGCTTTCTTT. This sequence encodes CASSLRGPLHSSNTEAFF. Drawing the rest from reference TRBV28 and TRBJ1-1, the complete variable domain is DVKVTQSSRYLVKRTGEKVFLECVQDMDHENMFWYRQDPGLGLRLIYFSYDVKMKEKGDIPEGYSVSREKKERFSLILESASTNQTSMYLCASSLRGPLHSSNTEAFFGQGTRLTVV.

This clone came up a few times. The chain joins TRBV7-8 to TRBJ1-5; D gene ambiguous. CDR1 and CDR2 (germline): SGHVS, FQNEAQ. Between the trimmed V and J ends, which lost 1 base and 0 bases, there was a span of 4 bases. This CDR3 is 14 amino acids long. The chain's CDR3 is CASSLGHSNQPQHF. The CDR3 bases are TGTGCCAGCAGCTTAGGTCATAGCAATCAGCCCCAGCATTTT.

J is TRBJ1-2 and V is TRBV2; tentatively, D is TRBD1 (6 bases). Trimming pared 7 bases from V and 7 bases from J, leaving 16 bases between. The CDR3 sequence is 13 residues long. From germline, CDR1 is SNHLY and CDR2 FYNNEI. CDR3 in DNA: TGTGCCAGCAAGCCGGGGGGCTTGGGTGGCTACACCTTC. This gives the protein CASKPGGLGGYTF.

CDR3 in DNA: TGTGCTAGTGGTTTGGTACTAGGTCCCATGAACACTGAAGCTTTCTTT. Its protein product is CASGLVLGPMNTEAFF. The chain has TRBV12-5 and TRBJ1-1; unclear D gene. The germline gives CDR1 LGHNT, CDR2 FRNRAP. The germline V and J ends were trimmed by 0 bases and 0 bases, with 11 bases remaining between them. CDR3 length: 16 residues.

The chain is built from TRBV29-1 and TRBJ2-1; TRBD1 aligns across 9 bases. Per the germline V gene, CDR1 is SQVTM and CDR2 is ANQGSEA. This CDR3 has 15 residues. Trimming cost V 7 bases and J 4 bases; bases outside gene matches: 11. DNA for the CDR3: TGCAGCGCCGCCCCTACAGGGGGCAAGTACAATGAGCAGTTCTTC. This encodes CSAAPTGGKYNEQFF.

The chain combines TRBV5-1 with TRBJ1-2; 7 nucleotides line up with TRBD1. CDR1 and CDR2 (germline): SGHRS, YFSETQ. The length of the CDR3 is 14 residues. The junction had 5 bases not matched to a gene; V was cut back by 0 bases and J by 6 bases. CDR3 in DNA: TGCGCCAGCAGCTTGGGAGGGGGCGCGGATGGCTACACCTTC. As protein: CASSLGGGADGYTF.

This sequence joins TRBV27 and TRBJ2-7, with TRBD1 as a possible D gene (6 bases). This CDR3 has 16 amino acids. The ends were cut back, 7 bases at V and 5 bases at J, with 24 bases in the middle. Per the germline V gene, CDR1 is MNHEY and CDR2 is SMNVEV (reference sequence). The CDR3 loop is CASMMLSTGLPHEQYF. The CDR3, as DNA: TGTGCCAGCATGATGCTGTCGACAGGTTTGCCCCACGAGCAGTACTTC.

This clone occurred once. The gene calls are TRBV27 and TRBJ2-5; TRBD2 matches 9 bases. The CDR3 consists of 16 residues. Trimming took 0 bases from V and 5 from J; bases not matched to a gene: 7. Germline V lookup: CDR1 MNHEY, CDR2 SMNVEV (reference sequence). The CDR3 spells CASSLSAGGLGETQYF. CDR3 bases: TGTGCCAGCAGTTTATCCGCGGGAGGGTTGGGGGAGACCCAGTACTTC.

The genes are TRBV7-9 and TRBJ2-1, with a possible D match to TRBD2 (6 bases). The V and J ends lost 0 bases and 0 bases respectively, with 12 bases between them. CDR3 size: 17 residues. Germline lookup yields CDR1 SEHNR and CDR2 FQNEAQ (reference sequence). CDR3 nucleotides: TGTGCCAGCAGCTTAGCGCATGCGGGATTCTCCTACAATGAGCAGTTCTTC. Its translation is CASSLAHAGFSYNEQFF.